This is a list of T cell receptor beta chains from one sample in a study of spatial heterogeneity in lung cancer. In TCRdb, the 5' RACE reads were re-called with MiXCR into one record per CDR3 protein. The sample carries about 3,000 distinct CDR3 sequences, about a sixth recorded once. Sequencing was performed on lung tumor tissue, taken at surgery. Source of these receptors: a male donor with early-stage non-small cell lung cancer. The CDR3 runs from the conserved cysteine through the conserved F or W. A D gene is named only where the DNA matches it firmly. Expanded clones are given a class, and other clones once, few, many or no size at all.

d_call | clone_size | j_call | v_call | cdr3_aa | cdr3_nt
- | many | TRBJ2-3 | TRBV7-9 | CASSPAVGYAQYF | TGTGCCAGCAGCCCGGCGGTGGGTTATGCGCAGTATTTT
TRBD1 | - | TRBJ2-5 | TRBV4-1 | CASSLQGAGETQYF | TGCGCCAGCAGCTTACAGGGGGCAGGGGAGACCCAGTACTTC
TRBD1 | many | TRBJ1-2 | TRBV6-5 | CASSYSRGPNGYTF | TGTGCCAGCAGTTATTCCAGGGGGCCTAATGGCTACACCTTC
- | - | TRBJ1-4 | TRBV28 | CASSLSTGQNEKLFF | TGTGCCAGCAGTTTATCAACCGGACAGAATGAAAAACTGTTTTTT
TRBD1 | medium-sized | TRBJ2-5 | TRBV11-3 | CASSPGQGIQETQYF | TGTGCCAGCAGCCCCGGACAGGGGATTCAAGAGACCCAGTACTTC
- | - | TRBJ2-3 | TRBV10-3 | CAISESTDTQYF | TGTGCCATCAGTGAGTCCACAGATACGCAGTATTTT
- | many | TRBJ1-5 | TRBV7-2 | CASSLSQDQPQHF | TGTGCCAGCAGCTTATCTCAGGATCAGCCCCAGCATTTT
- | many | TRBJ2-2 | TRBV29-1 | CSVQDYPGELFF | TGCAGCGTGCAGGACTATCCCGGGGAGCTGTTTTTT
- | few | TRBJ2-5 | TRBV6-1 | CASSRTTQETQYF | TGTGCCAGCAGCCGGACCACACAAGAGACCCAGTACTTC
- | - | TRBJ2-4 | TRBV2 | CASSEATIQYF | TGTGCCAGCAGTGAAGCGACCATTCAGTACTTC
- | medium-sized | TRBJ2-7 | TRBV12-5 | CATQRAYEQYF | TGTGCTACCCAAAGGGCCTACGAGCAGTACTTC
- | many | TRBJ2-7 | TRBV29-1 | CSVEVTGLSYEQYF | TGCAGCGTTGAAGTCACCGGGTTATCCTACGAGCAGTACTTC
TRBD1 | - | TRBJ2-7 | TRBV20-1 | CSARPLQGASYEQYF | TGCAGTGCTAGACCCCTACAGGGGGCCTCCTACGAGCAGTACTTC
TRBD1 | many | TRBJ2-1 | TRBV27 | CASSSPGTGSLGYNEQFF | TGTGCCAGCAGTTCCCCTGGGACAGGGTCCCTAGGGTACAATGAGCAGTTCTTC
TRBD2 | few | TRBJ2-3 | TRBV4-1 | CASSRVAGGTTDTQYF | TGCGCCAGCAGCCGAGTAGCGGGGGGTACCACAGATACGCAGTATTTT
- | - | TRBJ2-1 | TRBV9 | CASSPGGAEQFF | TGTGCCAGCAGCCCAGGCGGGGCTGAGCAGTTCTTC
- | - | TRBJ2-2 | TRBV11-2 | CASSLAGYPGELFF | TGTGCCAGCAGCTTAGCAGGGTACCCCGGGGAGCTGTTTTTT
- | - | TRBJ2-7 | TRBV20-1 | CSARARSYEQYF | TGCAGTGCTAGAGCCAGATCCTACGAGCAGTACTTC
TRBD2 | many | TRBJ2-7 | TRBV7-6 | CASSRTSGGADEQYF | TGTGCCAGCAGTCGGACTAGCGGGGGGGCAGACGAGCAGTACTTC
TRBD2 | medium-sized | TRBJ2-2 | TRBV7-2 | CASSLSGTSGTGTGELFF | TGTGCCAGCAGCTTATCAGGGACTAGCGGGACGGGGACCGGGGAGCTGTTTTTT
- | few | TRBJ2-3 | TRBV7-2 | CASSLALQSTDTQYF | TGTGCCAGCAGCTTAGCGCTGCAGAGCACAGATACGCAGTATTTT
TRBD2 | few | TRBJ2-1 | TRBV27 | CASSVRAGGNEQFF | TGTGCCAGCAGTGTTAGGGCGGGGGGAAATGAGCAGTTCTTC
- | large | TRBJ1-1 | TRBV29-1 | CSVTEGSGTEAFF | TGCAGCGTCACGGAGGGATCGGGCACTGAAGCTTTCTTT
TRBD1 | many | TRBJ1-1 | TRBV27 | CASRQGGWYTEAFF | TGTGCCAGTCGACAGGGGGGTTGGTATACTGAAGCTTTCTTT
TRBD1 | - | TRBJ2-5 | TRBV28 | CASSAFGTGGFQETQYF | TGTGCCAGCAGTGCCTTTGGGACAGGGGGCTTCCAAGAGACCCAGTACTTC
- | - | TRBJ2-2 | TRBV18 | CASSPRTATFANTGELFF | TGTGCCAGCTCACCTAGGACAGCAACTTTCGCGAACACCGGGGAGCTGTTTTTT
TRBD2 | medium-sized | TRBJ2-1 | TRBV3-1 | CASSQLTGGNEQFF | TGTGCCAGCAGCCAGCTCACGGGGGGCAATGAGCAGTTCTTC